The 26 T cell receptor beta chains in this list originate from one sample, sequenced in a study of PD-1 blockade in classical Hodgkin lymphoma. Produced via immunoSEQ multiplex PCR; TCRdb's table is partial and in-frame only. The sample includes around 53,000 clones, around 74% seen only once; the top ten take roughly 12%. The time point here: cycle 4 day 1 (C4D1), after 5 to 7 weeks of nivolumab. Every patient was affected by relapse after autologous stem cell transplantation, while exposure to brentuximab vedotin was not uniform. The sequencing here drew on peripheral blood mononuclear cells (PBMCs), taken before the fourth cycle of nivolumab. Receptor source: a human donor with classical Hodgkin lymphoma.

This clone has just one count. The V and J genes are TRBV5-1 and TRBJ1-2; no clear D gene. Germline-derived CDR1 and CDR2 are SGHRS and YFSETQ. This CDR3 has 14 residues. Trimming shortened V by 4 bases and J by 7 bases, and 17 bases separated the two germline ends. CDR3 nucleotide sequence: TGCGCCAGCAGCCCGGATGGGTATCCCGGTGGCTACACCTTC. Encoded protein: CASSPDGYPGGYTF. Filled out from reference TRBV5-1 and TRBJ1-2, the complete variable domain reads KAGVTQTPRYLIKTRGQQVTLSCSPISGHRSVSWYQQTPGQGLQFLFEYFSETQRNKGNFPGRFSGRQFSNSRSEMNVSTLELGDSALYLCASSPDGYPGGYTFGSGTRLTVV.

In its sample, this clone was seen once. The chain carries TRBV29-1 and TRBJ1-3; D perhaps matches TRBD1 (5 bases). The CDR3 is 12 residues long. Trimming shortened V by 6 bases and J by 2 bases, and 8 bases separated the two germline ends. The germline CDR1 and CDR2 sequences are SQVTM and ANQGSEA. The CDR3 reads CSVGGAGNTIYF. CDR3 nucleotide sequence: TGCAGCGTGGGGGGGGCTGGAAACACCATATATTTT.

The V call is TRBV5-1, the J call TRBJ1-2; the D is unclear. This CDR3 comprises 12 residues. Trimming removed 4 bases from V and 4 bases from J, with 8 bases in between. In germline, CDR1 is SGHRS, CDR2 YFSETQ. CDR3 sequence reads: CASSPDTYGYTF. The CDR3 DNA sequence: TGCGCCAGCAGCCCAGACACCTATGGCTACACCTTC.

J is TRBJ1-2 and V is TRBV30; a possible D gene is TRBD1 (6 bases). There are 15 residues in the CDR3. CDR1 GTSNPN and CDR2 SVGIG come from the germline V gene (reference sequence). V shed 1 base and J shed 4 bases, with 16 bases lying between them. CDR3 protein: CAWSAEQGYTYGYTF. Here the CDR3 DNA reads TGTGCCTGGAGTGCCGAACAGGGTTACACCTATGGCTACACCTTC.

V and J are TRBV2 and TRBJ1-5; D perhaps matches TRBD1 (5 bases). The CDR3 contains 16 residues. CDR1 and CDR2 from the germline V gene are SNHLY and FYNNEI. V lost 2 bases and J lost 7, with 18 bases in between. This chain's CDR3 is CASSENFRLRGQPQHF. The CDR3 coding sequence is TGTGCCAGCAGTGAAAACTTCAGGTTGAGGGGACAGCCCCAGCATTTT.

V usage is TRBV19 and J usage is TRBJ2-2; 8 nucleotides align to TRBD1. The CDR3 spans 16 residues. Germline assignment: CDR1 LNHDA and CDR2 SQIVND (reference sequence). Unmatched junction bases numbered 10, after V lost 3 bases and J lost 7 bases. This CDR3 is CASSISGRGRLGELFF. The CDR3 coding sequence is TGTGCCAGTAGTATCTCGGGCAGGGGGCGCCTCGGGGAGCTGTTTTTT.

The gene calls are TRBV5-1 and TRBJ2-1; 7 bases are shared with TRBD1. V gave up 1 base and J gave up 3 bases; unmatched junction bases: 10. The CDR3 spans 17 residues. Germline V gives CDR1 SGHRS, CDR2 YFSETQ. The CDR3 loop reads CASSLRVTGYSYNEQFF. In nucleotides, the CDR3 is TGCGCCAGCAGCTTGAGGGTGACAGGGTACAGCTACAATGAGCAGTTCTTC.

The CDR3 protein is CASRPGGRTEAFF. In DNA form, the CDR3 reads TGTGCCAGCAGGCCAGGGGGCCGGACTGAAGCTTTCTTT. The J gene is TRBJ1-1, the V gene TRBV6-5; 8 nucleotides match TRBD1. V was pared by 6 bases and J by 5 bases, with 5 bases of the junction left unmatched. Germline V CDR1 and CDR2: MNHEY, SVGAGI. The CDR3 runs to 13 residues.

This chain uses TRBV11-3 with TRBJ2-1, with 7 bases aligning to TRBD1. The length of the CDR3 is 15 residues. Germline V gene data show CDR1 as SGHNT and CDR2 as YENEEA. The trim removed 4 bases at V and 8 bases at J, leaving 11 bases unmatched. The CDR3 protein is CASSSQGPSADEQFF. CDR3 nucleotide sequence: TGTGCCAGCAGCTCACAGGGGCCCTCTGCGGATGAGCAGTTCTTC.

This clone was observed a single time. V gene TRBV29-1 combines with J gene TRBJ1-4, with D possibly TRBD1 on 6 matching bases. Germline V CDR1 and CDR2: SQVTM, ANQGSEA. The CDR3 is 13 residues long. Trimming stripped 7 bases from V and 1 base from J, with 10 bases between. The CDR3 DNA is TGCAGCGCCCGGACAGTAACTAATGAAAAACTGTTTTTT. Its translation is CSARTVTNEKLFF.

The gene calls are TRBV9 and TRBJ2-2, with D tentatively TRBD1 (6 bases). CDR1 and CDR2 from the germline V gene are SGDLS and YYNGEE. This CDR3 contains 13 residues. The germline V and J ends were trimmed by 7 bases and 4 bases, with 11 bases remaining between them. The CDR3 DNA is TGTGCCAGCGCCGGACAGTTCACCGGGGAGCTGTTTTTT. It specifies CASAGQFTGELFF.

This clone was counted only a few times. The CDR3 sequence is CASSLAGAGDGYTF. In DNA form, the CDR3 reads TGTGCCAGCAGCTTAGCGGGGGCGGGGGATGGCTACACCTTC. The chain employs TRBV7-2 and TRBJ1-2; a weak D match, TRBD1 (6 bases). Germline assignment: CDR1 SGHTA and CDR2 FQGNSA. The CDR3 has 14 residues. Trimming shortened V by 0 bases and J by 6 bases, and 11 bases separated the two germline ends.

V and J are TRBV7-2 and TRBJ2-3; D might be TRBD1 (7 bases). Germline CDR1 reads SGHTA; CDR2 reads FQGNSA. This CDR3 is built from 12 residues. With 3 bases removed from V and 15 bases from J, the gap between germline ends came to 16 bases. This chain's CDR3 is CASSLEGQSRYF. Written as DNA, the CDR3 is TGTGCCAGCAGCTTGGAGGGACAGAGTCGATATTTT.

The DNA of the CDR3 is TGTGCCAGCAGCGTTCAAGGGTTGTCTAACGGGGAGCTGTTTTTT. It specifies CASSVQGLSNGELFF. The J gene is TRBJ2-2, the V gene TRBV9; D remains ambiguous. Trimming shortened V by 2 bases and J by 7 bases, and 15 bases separated the two germline ends. This CDR3 region has 15 residues. Per germline, CDR1 SGDLS and CDR2 YYNGEE. Filled out from reference TRBV9 and TRBJ2-2, the complete variable domain reads DSGVTQTPKHLITATGQRVTLRCSPRSGDLSVYWYQQSLDQGLQFLIQYYNGEERAKGNILERFSAQQFPDLHSELNLSSLELGDSALYFCASSVQGLSNGELFFGEGSRLTVL.

The gene calls are TRBV4-1 and TRBJ1-4; D remains ambiguous. Germline CDR1 is MGHRA and CDR2 is YSYEKL. This CDR3 has 11 residues. With 3 bases removed from V and 11 bases from J, the gap between germline ends came to 7 bases. CDR3 loop: CASSQEEKLFF. Written as DNA, the CDR3 is TGCGCCAGCAGCCAGGAAGAGAAACTGTTTTTT.

The CDR3 reads CASSLRRTGSGEQFF. The CDR3 DNA sequence: TGTGCCAGCAGTCTACGGCGAACGGGTAGCGGGGAGCAGTTCTTC. The chain joins TRBV6-1 to TRBJ2-1; 7 bases fit TRBD2. Germline CDR1 and CDR2: MNHNS and SASEGT. V gave up 5 bases and J gave up 10 bases; unmatched junction bases: 14. The CDR3 runs to 15 residues.

This clone has a handful of counts. J is TRBJ1-5 and V is TRBV10-1; no reliable D call. This CDR3 region has 13 residues. Looked up from germline, CDR1 is WNHNN and CDR2 is SYGVQD (reference sequence). V lost 0 bases and J 2 bases, leaving 2 bases between the germline ends. Here the CDR3 reads CASSESGNQPQHF. CDR3 nucleotides: TGCGCCAGCAGTGAGTCAGGCAATCAGCCCCAGCATTTT.

Turning to this clone: This specimen includes other DNA sequences encoding the same CDR3. The chain has TRBV7-2 and TRBJ2-3; unclear D gene. This CDR3 is built from 13 residues. Germline CDR1 SGHTA, CDR2 FQGNSA. V was cut by 5 bases and J by 0 bases, with 6 bases left in between. The CDR3: CASSLPSTDTQYF. The CDR3, as DNA: TGTGCCAGCAGCCTTCCTAGCACAGATACGCAGTATTTT.

This chain uses TRBV5-1 with TRBJ2-5; D might be TRBD1 or TRBD2, each matching 6 bases. The J call may not be correct, given that the DNA end is closer to TRBJ2-7. CDR1 is SGHRS and CDR2 is YFSETQ in the germline V gene. This CDR3 region has 15 residues. This chain's CDR3 is CASSLLGGHLYEQYF. The CDR3 DNA reads TGCGCCAGCAGCTTGTTGGGGGGACATTTATACGAGCAGTACTTC.

The J gene is TRBJ2-7, the V gene TRBV19; D unclear. The CDR3 consists of 13 residues. Between the trimmed V and J ends, which lost 7 bases and 5 bases, there was a span of 15 bases. CDR1 and CDR2 (germline): LNHDA, SQIVND (reference sequence). The CDR3 DNA reads TGTGCCAGTACCTCCAGGATGGGCCACGAGCAGTACTTC. Protein product: CASTSRMGHEQYF.

The chain joins TRBV2 to TRBJ2-5; the D is unclear. The V end was cut by 2 bases, the J end by 6 bases, with 10 bases between. CDR3 size: 13 residues. In germline, CDR1 is SNHLY, CDR2 FYNNEI. CDR3 DNA: TGTGCCAGCAGTGAACTTAGTAGGCAGACCCAGTACTTC. Translation: CASSELSRQTQYF.

The V gene is TRBV2, the J gene TRBJ1-5; D remains ambiguous. The germline V gene has CDR1 SNHLY and CDR2 FYNNEI. The V and J ends lost 0 bases and 8 bases respectively, with 11 bases between them. The CDR3 extends over 14 amino acids. Written as DNA, the CDR3 is TGTGCCAGCAGTGAAGCTTCTCGGATCGAGCCCCAGCATTTT. Amino acid sequence: CASSEASRIEPQHF.

This clone was detected only once. The CDR3 is CATTTTLDTQYF. CDR3 in DNA: TGCGCCACGACCACGACCCTAGATACGCAGTATTTT. V is TRBV10-2 and J is TRBJ2-3; D unclear. CDR1 and CDR2 from the germline V gene are WSHSY and SAAADI. The CDR3 spans 12 residues. Trimming left V 10 bases short and J 5 bases short, with 13 bases between.

The CDR3 DNA sequence: TGTGCCAGCAGCTTAGGGGGACAATCTAGGAATGAGCAGTTCTTC. The encoded protein is CASSLGGQSRNEQFF. This sequence joins TRBV13 and TRBJ2-1, with a weak D call TRBD1 (6 bases). CDR1 PRHDT and CDR2 FYEKMQ come from the germline V gene (reference sequence). V gave up 0 bases and J gave up 7 bases, with 13 bases separating them. The CDR3 consists of 15 residues.

This rearrangement joins TRBV30 to TRBJ1-1, with D possibly being TRBD1 (6 bases). With 3 bases removed from V and 4 bases from J, the gap between germline ends came to 6 bases. The CDR3 totals 11 residues. CDR1 GTSNPN and CDR2 SVGIG come from the germline V gene (reference sequence). In DNA, the CDR3 is TGTGCCTGGAGAGGGGGCACTGAAGCTTTCTTT. The encoded protein is CAWRGGTEAFF.

This clone came up a few times. The CDR3 DNA reads as TGCAGCGCGGGACGGAGCTCCTACGAGCAGTACTTC. Amino acids: CSAGRSSYEQYF. The V and J genes are TRBV29-1 and TRBJ2-7; D assignment may be TRBD1 or TRBD2 (5 bases each). This CDR3 is built from 12 residues. The V end lost 7 bases, the J end lost 0 bases, and 10 bases lay between the germline ends. Per the germline V gene, CDR1 is SQVTM and CDR2 is ANQGSEA.